These 32 T cell receptor beta chains share one sample of origin, sequenced in a study of blood T cells in healthy people across ages. Next came a second PCR, run for roughly 7 to 12 cycles, which used a sample-barcoded 5' primer along with a J-beta primer mix. TCRdb independently ran MiXCR on the 5' RACE reads; one entry per CDR3 protein. The profile shows roughly 800,000 distinct CDR3 sequences, about 55% of them singletons. Sequenced: blood. These receptors all come from a man older than 75 in good health.

The genes are TRBV12-3 or TRBV12-4 and TRBJ1-1; 8 nucleotides match TRBD1. The junction had 8 bases not matched to a gene; V was cut back by 4 bases and J by 4 bases. The length of the CDR3 is 15 residues. The CDR3 DNA follows: TGTGCCAGCAGTTCCCATCCGGGACAGGTCACTGAAGCTTTCTTT. Protein: CASSSHPGQVTEAFF.

The CDR3 sequence: CSAQVSYEQYF. The CDR3 DNA follows: TGCAGCGCCCAGGTGTCCTACGAGCAGTACTTC. The V gene is TRBV29-1, the J gene TRBJ2-7; D ambiguous. There are 11 residues in the CDR3. Germline assignment: CDR1 SQVTM and CDR2 ANQGSEA. Trimming pared 7 bases from V and 1 base from J, leaving 8 bases between.

In this sample, this clonotype turned up a few times. CDR3 in amino acids: CASGPRGTDTQYF. In DNA, the CDR3 is TGTGCCTCTGGGCCCCGGGGCACAGATACGCAGTATTTT. The rearrangement links TRBV12-3 or TRBV12-4 to TRBJ2-3; no clear D. The CDR3 is 13 amino acids. Trimming left V 11 bases short and J 1 base short, with 13 bases between.

This clonotype was detected a few times. The chain couples TRBV20-1 to TRBJ2-1; tentative D call: TRBD2 (6 bases). Germline CDR1 reads DFQATT; CDR2 reads SNEGSKA (reference sequence). The CDR3 covers 13 residues. V gave up 6 bases and J gave up 9 bases, with 18 bases separating them. For the CDR3, the DNA is TGCAGTGCCGAGCAGCGGGTTGGGGGTGAGCAGTTCTTC. This translates into CSAEQRVGGEQFF.

This clonotype has a handful of counts. V and J are TRBV7-2 and TRBJ2-1; 16 bases match TRBD2. Germline V gene lookup returns CDR1 SGHTA and CDR2 FQGNSA. The CDR3 length is 16 residues. V was clipped by 5 bases and J by 10 bases; unmatched bases: 8. CDR3 bases: TGTGCCAGCAGCCAGGGACTAGCGGGGGGGCAGCAGGAGCAGTTCTTC. Its protein is CASSQGLAGGQQEQFF.

The chain couples TRBV29-1 to TRBJ2-7; TRBD2 matches 8 bases. The CDR3 extends over 13 amino acids. With 6 bases clipped from V and 5 bases from J, the junction kept 9 bases outside the gene matches. Germline loops: CDR1 SQVTM, CDR2 ANQGSEA. The CDR3 loop reads CSVKRESKNEQYF. CDR3 in DNA: TGCAGCGTAAAGCGGGAGTCTAAGAACGAGCAGTACTTC.

The table lists this clonotype with a few counts. The chain is built from TRBV20-1 and TRBJ2-7, with D perhaps matching TRBD1 (5 bases). Germline lookup yields CDR1 DFQATT and CDR2 SNEGSKA (reference sequence). Trimming took off 5 bases at V and 6 bases at J, with 17 bases between the two ends. The CDR3 runs 13 residues. CDR3 sequence: CSAGKTDKTEQYF. The CDR3 DNA follows: TGCAGTGCTGGAAAGACAGACAAAACCGAGCAGTACTTC.

This clonotype showed up just a few times. V usage is TRBV20-1 and J usage is TRBJ1-2; a weak D match, TRBD1 (5 bases). Trimming shortened V by 3 bases and J by 2 bases, and 19 bases separated the two germline ends. This CDR3 is built from 16 residues. Per germline, CDR1 DFQATT and CDR2 SNEGSKA (reference sequence). CDR3 sequence reads: CSARPLEQGPNYGYTF. For the CDR3, the DNA is TGCAGTGCTAGGCCCCTCGAGCAGGGCCCCAACTATGGCTACACCTTC.

J is TRBJ1-2 and V is TRBV6-2 or TRBV6-3; D gene unclear. Germline V CDR1 and CDR2: MNHEY, SVGEGT. V lost 6 bases to trimming and J lost 5 bases, with 10 bases between them. The CDR3 extends over 12 amino acids. CDR3 protein: CASRQEIYGYTF. The CDR3 DNA is TGTGCCAGCAGGCAGGAAATTTATGGCTACACCTTC.

The chain is built from TRBV20-1 and TRBJ1-6; TRBD1 might be the D (6 bases). Germline V gene data show CDR1 as DFQATT and CDR2 as SNEGSKA (reference sequence). This CDR3 contains 16 residues. V was pared by 0 bases and J by 7 bases, with 16 bases between. The CDR3 loop is CSAREQQGGVNSPLHF. CDR3 bases: TGCAGTGCTAGAGAGCAACAGGGCGGGGTGAATTCACCCCTCCACTTT.

This chain uses TRBV6-1 with TRBJ2-3; D might be TRBD2 (6 bases). Per germline, CDR1 MNHNS and CDR2 SASEGT. V shed 6 bases and J shed 4 bases, with 17 bases lying between them. The CDR3 is made up of 15 amino acids. In DNA, the CDR3 is TGTGCCAGCAGGCCTGGCGGGACTTTCTCAGATACGCAGTATTTT. This codes for CASRPGGTFSDTQYF.

This clonotype showed up many times. The chain is built from TRBV12-3 or TRBV12-4 and TRBJ2-5; D not resolved. V was trimmed by 7 bases and J by 4 bases, leaving 16 bases between them. This CDR3 has 14 amino acids. CDR3 loop: CASTPTGRPETQYF. The CDR3 coding sequence is TGTGCCAGCACCCCCACGGGTAGACCAGAGACCCAGTACTTC.

This clonotype was seen just once. V usage is TRBV10-3 and J usage is TRBJ2-4; TRBD2 is a possible D gene (5 bases). The J call may be wrong; the DNA end is better matched by TRBJ2-5. The CDR3 is 13 residues long. Germline V gives CDR1 ENHRY, CDR2 SYGVKD. The CDR3 here is CAISESGEETQYF. In DNA form, the CDR3 reads TGTGCCATCAGTGAGTCTGGGGAGGAGACCCAGTACTTC.

The chain has TRBV24-1 and TRBJ2-2, with 7 bases that match TRBD1. CDR1 and CDR2 from the germline V gene are KGHDR and SFDVKD. The V segment lost 3 bases and the J segment 4 bases; nucleotides outside the gene matches: 10. CDR3 length: 17 residues. In DNA, the CDR3 is TGTGCCACCAGTGATCACACAGGGGCTAGGCGCACCGGGGAGCTGTTTTTT. It is translated as CATSDHTGARRTGELFF.

This chain connects TRBV7-2 to TRBJ2-4; 9 bases map to TRBD1. Germline values: CDR1 SGHTA, CDR2 FQGNSA. J lost 0 bases, V lost 1 base, and 7 bases had no gene match. The CDR3 contains 18 residues. As DNA, the CDR3 is TGTGCCAGCAGCTTAGGGTGGACAGGGGACCTAGCCAAAAACATTCAGTACTTC. Residues: CASSLGWTGDLAKNIQYF.

This clonotype has at least ten counts. This chain joins TRBV7-9 and TRBJ2-7, with a weak D call TRBD2 (6 bases). The germline gives CDR1 SEHNR, CDR2 FQNEAQ (reference sequence). The CDR3 loop spans 13 amino acids. The V end was cut by 4 bases, the J end by 5 bases, with 12 bases between. In DNA form, the CDR3 reads TGTGCCAGCAGCTCCCCGGGAGTCAACGAGCAGTACTTC. Its translation: CASSSPGVNEQYF. The full variable domain, completed using reference TRBV7-9 and TRBJ2-7, is DTGVSQNPRHKITKRGQNVTFRCDPISEHNRLYWYRQTLGQGPEFLTYFQNEAQLEKSRLLSDRFSAERPKGSFSTLEIQRTEQGDSAMYLCASSSPGVNEQYFGPGTRLTVT.

This chain joins TRBV7-2 and TRBJ2-3; 7 nucleotides agree with TRBD2. Germline V lookup: CDR1 SGHTA, CDR2 FQGNSA. After removal of 5 bases from V and 2 bases from J, the junction contained 7 bases not matched to a gene. This CDR3 region has 15 residues. CDR3 nucleotides: TGTGCCAGCAGCCCGGCGGGGGACGACACAGATACGCAGTATTTT. Translated: CASSPAGDDTDTQYF.

The gene calls are TRBV20-1 and TRBJ2-7, with 15 bases that match TRBD2. This CDR3 region has 16 residues. Germline V gene sequence: CDR1 DFQATT, CDR2 SNEGSKA (reference sequence). V lost 3 bases to trimming and J lost 7 bases; unmatched junction nucleotides: 10. This CDR3 reads CSASGTSGGTGNEQYF. The DNA of the CDR3 is TGCAGTGCTAGTGGGACTAGCGGGGGGACTGGCAATGAGCAGTACTTC.

J is TRBJ2-7 and V is TRBV7-2; TRBD2 matches 13 bases. Germline values: CDR1 SGHTA, CDR2 FQGNSA. The CDR3 is 15 amino acids. With V trimmed by 5 bases and J by 3 bases, 4 bases remained unmatched. CDR3 sequence reads: CASSTSGRAVYEQYF. The DNA for the CDR3 is TGTGCCAGCAGCACTAGCGGGAGGGCCGTCTACGAGCAGTACTTC.

The table lists this clonotype with a few counts. The rearrangement uses TRBV10-3 and TRBJ2-7; D remains unclear. Looked up from germline, CDR1 is ENHRY and CDR2 is SYGVKD. This CDR3 has 11 residues. V was clipped by 5 bases and J by 7 bases, with 9 bases between them. The CDR3 loop is CAISFKGEQYF. DNA for the CDR3: TGTGCCATCAGTTTTAAAGGGGAGCAGTACTTC.

With respect to this clonotype: The conserved phenylalanine or tryptophan normally closing the CDR3 is absent here, so this likely arose from a read error. The chain links TRBV5-1 to TRBJ2-5; the D is unclear. In germline, CDR1 is SGHRS, CDR2 YFSETQ. V was shortened by 0 bases and J by 0 bases, with 6 bases between the two germline ends. This CDR3 has 14 amino acids. DNA of the CDR3: TGCGCCAGCAGCTTGGCTTCCCACCAAGAGACCCAGTACTTA. As protein: CASSLASHQETQYL.

The V gene is TRBV2, the J gene TRBJ2-5; D could derive from TRBD1 or TRBD2 (5 bases each). The CDR3 sequence is 17 residues long. V lost 3 bases to trimming and J lost 3 bases, with 20 bases between them. Germline loops: CDR1 SNHLY, CDR2 FYNNEI. The CDR3 sequence: CASSEGSRGERKETQYF. In DNA, the CDR3 is TGTGCCAGCAGTGAGGGGTCCCGAGGGGAAAGGAAAGAGACCCAGTACTTC.

This clonotype was detected ten times or more. The rearrangement links TRBV11-3 to TRBJ2-1; D unclear. This CDR3 has 12 amino acids. The germline V and J ends were trimmed by 8 bases and 6 bases, with 11 bases remaining between them. Germline CDR1 and CDR2: SGHNT and YENEEA. CDR3 sequence: CASSGWSNEQFF. The DNA of the CDR3 is TGTGCCAGCTCGGGCTGGTCCAATGAGCAGTTCTTC.

The chain has TRBV7-2 and TRBJ2-3, with D perhaps TRBD1 (5 bases). Per the germline V gene, CDR1 is SGHTA and CDR2 is FQGNSA. Trimming removed 5 bases at V and 3 bases at J, with 9 bases between. The CDR3 covers 13 residues. The CDR3 loop reads CASSVDRTDTQYF. Here the CDR3 DNA reads TGTGCCAGCAGCGTAGACAGAACAGATACGCAGTATTTT. The whole variable domain, filled in from reference TRBV7-2 and TRBJ2-3, reads GAGVSQSPSNKVTEKGKDVELRCDPISGHTALYWYRQSLGQGLEFLIYFQGNSAPDKSGLPSDRFSAERTGGSVSTLTIQRTQQEDSAVYLCASSVDRTDTQYFGPGTRLTVL.

This chain joins TRBV14 and TRBJ2-5, with 7 bases identical to TRBD1. The CDR3 spans 15 residues. Trimming took 2 bases from V and 5 from J; bases not matched to a gene: 8. Per germline, CDR1 SGHDN and CDR2 FVKESK. The DNA of the CDR3 is TGTGCCAGCAGCCAATCCCGACAGGGCGGCGAGACCCAGTACTTC. Translation: CASSQSRQGGETQYF. Variable domain in full (rest from reference TRBV14 and TRBJ2-5): EAGVTQFPSHSVIEKGQTVTLRCDPISGHDNLYWYRRVMGKEIKFLLHFVKESKQDESGMPNNRFLAERTGGTYSTLKVQPAELEDSGVYFCASSQSRQGGETQYFGPGTRLLVL.

The chain couples TRBV7-9 to TRBJ2-7, with 11 bases lining up with TRBD2. The CDR3 consists of 14 residues. Germline V gene sequence: CDR1 SEHNR, CDR2 FQNEAQ (reference sequence). The V segment lost 3 bases and the J segment 7 bases; nucleotides outside the gene matches: 5. The CDR3 is CASSLTSGEEEQYF. DNA of the CDR3: TGTGCCAGCAGCTTGACTAGCGGGGAGGAGGAGCAGTACTTC.

The rearrangement links TRBV18 to TRBJ2-6, with unresolved D. Trimming removed 3 bases at V and 2 bases at J, with 11 bases between. The CDR3 is 16 residues long. Germline V gene sequence: CDR1 KGHSH, CDR2 LQKENI. CDR3 sequence: CASSPQKATGANVLTF. For the CDR3, the DNA is TGTGCCAGCTCACCCCAGAAGGCAACTGGGGCCAACGTCCTGACTTTC. Using reference TRBV18 and TRBJ2-6 for the parts outside the CDR3, the full variable domain is NAGVMQNPRHLVRRRGQEARLRCSPMKGHSHVYWYRQLPEEGLKFMVYLQKENIIDESGMPKERFSAEFPKEGPSILRIQQVVRGDSAAYFCASSPQKATGANVLTFGAGSRLTVL.

J is TRBJ1-1 and V is TRBV9, with D tentatively TRBD1 (5 bases). The germline V gene has CDR1 SGDLS and CDR2 YYNGEE. V was trimmed by 0 bases and J by 5 bases, leaving 8 bases between them. This CDR3 comprises 13 residues. The CDR3 reads CASSVGGRTEAFF. The DNA for the CDR3 is TGTGCCAGCAGCGTAGGGGGGAGAACTGAAGCTTTCTTT.

Regarding this clonotype: Just one base apart from a much larger clone, this may be a read error. The chain employs TRBV29-1 and TRBJ2-4, with TRBD1 as a possible D gene (5 bases). The end of the DNA fits TRBJ2-7 better, so the J call may be wrong. Germline V gene sequence: CDR1 SQVTM, CDR2 ANQGSEA. The CDR3 length is 11 residues. CDR3 DNA: TGCAGCGGTGAAAGGGGCGGCGAGCAGTACTTC. The encoded protein is CSGERGGEQYF.

The V call is TRBV4-1, the J call TRBJ1-2; D remains ambiguous. V was trimmed by 0 bases and J by 4 bases, leaving 15 bases between them. CDR1 and CDR2 from the germline V gene are MGHRA and YSYEKL. The CDR3 runs to 16 residues. The DNA of the CDR3 is TGCGCCAGCAGCCAAGATTTCCAATTATTCGCCTATGGCTACACCTTC. Encoded protein: CASSQDFQLFAYGYTF.

The chain has TRBV13 and TRBJ2-3, with TRBD1 matching over 11 bases. The J segment lost 6 bases and the V segment lost 5 bases, leaving 7 bases of the junction unmatched. The germline V gene encodes CDR1 PRHDT and CDR2 FYEKMQ (reference sequence). The CDR3 spans 15 residues. The CDR3, as DNA: TGTGCCAGCAGCCGGCGGACAGGGGGCTCGGATACGCAGTATTTT. Protein product: CASSRRTGGSDTQYF.

The V and J genes are TRBV18 and TRBJ1-6; possibly TRBD1 for D (5 bases). V was trimmed by 3 bases and J by 9 bases, leaving 9 bases between them. Germline assignment: CDR1 KGHSH and CDR2 LQKENI. This CDR3 region has 13 residues. The CDR3 bases are TGTGCCAGCTCACCGACGGACATTTCACCCCTCCACTTT. It specifies CASSPTDISPLHF.